This TCR beta chain was identified in a study of CD8+CD57+ T cells in acquired aplastic anemia. On the study more broadly: Sorted CD4+ and CD8+ cells yielded roughly 3.1 ug of DNA on average.

TCR beta VDJ and CDR3 profiles were obtained from a genomic DNA template. One entry per CDR3 protein, called by TCRdb with MiXCR from the reads. The data contain under 200,000 distinct CDR3 sequences, 60% to 80% of them singletons. V gave up 4 bases and J gave up 1 base, with 17 bases separating them. Germline V gene lookup returns CDR1 ENHRY and CDR2 SYGVKD. The CDR3 length is 18 residues. With respect to this clonotype: Its antigen remains unknown.

Study observations and caveats: Patients and controls turned out to have approximately 29 CD8+ CDR3 sequences in common. Levels of CD8+ Simpson's diversity were not significantly distinct in patients versus controls.

In patients chosen for sequencing, flow cytometry had shown CD8+CD57+ cell expansion. The receptor was derived from a human donor with aplastic anemia. The sample consisted of sorted CD4+, CD8+, or CD8+CD57+ T cells (not recorded which) from PBMCs. This chain links TRBV10-3 with TRBJ2-6; D is perhaps TRBD1 or TRBD2 (5 bases each). The CDR3 coding sequence is TGTGCCATCAGTGTAGGTCAGGGTAGGACTTCTGGGGCCAACGTCCTGACTTTC. This encodes CAISVGQGRTSGANVLTF.